This TCR beta chain emerged from a study of blood T cell repertoires in COVID-19. Study-level background: Acute-phase and convalescent COVID-19 samples originated in the United States, Italy and Spain. Nucleic acid was either cDNA or gDNA, and it came from T cells, B-cell-depleted T cells, or PBMCs.

In the original processing: Nucleated cell number was recorded as an estimate derived from reference gene primer amplification. TCRdb keeps only in-frame clones here, not all; method: immunoSEQ multiplex PCR. That table is the source of V, J and clone size, and D and trimming were worked out from the DNA. The sample carries over 250,000 clones, 84% recorded once. Trimming removed 3 bases from V and 9 bases from J, with 11 bases in between. This CDR3 has 13 amino acids. Seattle's cohort entered during active infection and was followed longitudinally. The specimen sequenced was peripheral blood. This receptor was identified in a human donor with COVID-19, enrolled during active disease. The donor label of this sample is uncertain. This rearrangement joins TRBV12-3 or TRBV12-4 to TRBJ1-4; the D gene is possibly TRBD1 (6 bases). The CDR3 nucleotides read TGTGCCAGCAGTTTCTCGCAGGGGAAAAAACTGTTTTTT. Protein product: CASSFSQGKKLFF.